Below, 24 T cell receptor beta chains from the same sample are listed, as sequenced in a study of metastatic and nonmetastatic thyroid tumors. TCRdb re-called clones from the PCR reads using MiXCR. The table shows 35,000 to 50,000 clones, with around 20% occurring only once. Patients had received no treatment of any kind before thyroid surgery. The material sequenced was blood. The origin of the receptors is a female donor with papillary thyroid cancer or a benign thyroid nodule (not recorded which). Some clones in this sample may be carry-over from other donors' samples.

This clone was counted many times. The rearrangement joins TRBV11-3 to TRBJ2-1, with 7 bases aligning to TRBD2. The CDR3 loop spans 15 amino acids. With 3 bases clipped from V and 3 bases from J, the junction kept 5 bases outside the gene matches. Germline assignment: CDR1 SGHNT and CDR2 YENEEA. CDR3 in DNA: TGTGCCAGCAGCTTCGAGTGGGAGGGCTACAATGAGCAGTTCTTC. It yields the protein CASSFEWEGYNEQFF.

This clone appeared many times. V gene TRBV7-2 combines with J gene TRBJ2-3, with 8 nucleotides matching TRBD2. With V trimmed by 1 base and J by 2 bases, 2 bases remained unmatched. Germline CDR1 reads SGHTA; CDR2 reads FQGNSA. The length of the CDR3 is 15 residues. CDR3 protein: CASSLGSGATDTQYF. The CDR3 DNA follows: TGTGCCAGCAGCTTAGGTAGCGGGGCCACAGATACGCAGTATTTT.

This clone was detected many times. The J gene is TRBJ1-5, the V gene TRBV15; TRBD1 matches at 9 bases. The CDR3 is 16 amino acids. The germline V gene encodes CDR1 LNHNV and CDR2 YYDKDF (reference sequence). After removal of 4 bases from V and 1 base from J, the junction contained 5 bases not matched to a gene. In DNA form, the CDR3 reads TGTGCCACCAGCAAAGGACAGGGGTTAAGCAATCAGCCCCAGCATTTT. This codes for CATSKGQGLSNQPQHF.

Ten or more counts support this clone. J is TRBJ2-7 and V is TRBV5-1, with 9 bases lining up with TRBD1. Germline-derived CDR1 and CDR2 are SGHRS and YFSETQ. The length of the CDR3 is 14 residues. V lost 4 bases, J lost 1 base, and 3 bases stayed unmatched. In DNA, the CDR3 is TGCGCCAGCAGCCGACAGGGGGATTCCTACGAGCAGTACTTC. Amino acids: CASSRQGDSYEQYF. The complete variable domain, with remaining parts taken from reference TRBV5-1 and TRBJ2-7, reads KAGVTQTPRYLIKTRGQQVTLSCSPISGHRSVSWYQQTPGQGLQFLFEYFSETQRNKGNFPGRFSGRQFSNSRSEMNVSTLELGDSALYLCASSRQGDSYEQYFGPGTRLTVT.

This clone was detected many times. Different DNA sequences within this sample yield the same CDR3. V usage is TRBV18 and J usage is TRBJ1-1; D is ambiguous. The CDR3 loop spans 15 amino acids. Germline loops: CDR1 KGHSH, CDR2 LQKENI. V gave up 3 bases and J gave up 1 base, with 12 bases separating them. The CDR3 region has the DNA TGTGCCAGCTCACCGGGCAGGCCCCCGAACACTGAAGCTTTCTTT. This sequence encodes CASSPGRPPNTEAFF.

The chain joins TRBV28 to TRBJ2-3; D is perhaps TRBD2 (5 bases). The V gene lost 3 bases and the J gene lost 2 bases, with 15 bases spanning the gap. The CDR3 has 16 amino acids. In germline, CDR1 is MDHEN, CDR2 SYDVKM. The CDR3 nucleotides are TGTGCCAGCAGTTTTGAGGCGGGCGGTTACACAGATACGCAGTATTTT. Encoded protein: CASSFEAGGYTDTQYF.

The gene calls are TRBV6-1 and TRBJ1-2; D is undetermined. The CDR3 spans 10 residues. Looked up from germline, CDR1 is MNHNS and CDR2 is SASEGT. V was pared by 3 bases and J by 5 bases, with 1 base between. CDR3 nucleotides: TGTGCCAGCAGTGAGTATGGCTACACCTTC. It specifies CASSEYGYTF.

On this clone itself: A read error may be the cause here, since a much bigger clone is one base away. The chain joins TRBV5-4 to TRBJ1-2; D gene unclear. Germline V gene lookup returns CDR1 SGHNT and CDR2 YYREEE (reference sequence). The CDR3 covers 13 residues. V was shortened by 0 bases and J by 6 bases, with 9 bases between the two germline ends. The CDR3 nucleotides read TGTGCCAGCAGCTTGGCGTCTCTGGATGGCTACACCTTC. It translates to CASSLASLDGYTF.

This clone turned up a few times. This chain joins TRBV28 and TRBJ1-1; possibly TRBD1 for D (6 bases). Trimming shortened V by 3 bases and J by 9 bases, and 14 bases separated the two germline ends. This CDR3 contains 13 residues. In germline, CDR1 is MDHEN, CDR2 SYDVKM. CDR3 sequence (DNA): TGTGCCAGCAGTTTCCCCCGGACAGTTAAAGCTTTCTTT. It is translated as CASSFPRTVKAFF.

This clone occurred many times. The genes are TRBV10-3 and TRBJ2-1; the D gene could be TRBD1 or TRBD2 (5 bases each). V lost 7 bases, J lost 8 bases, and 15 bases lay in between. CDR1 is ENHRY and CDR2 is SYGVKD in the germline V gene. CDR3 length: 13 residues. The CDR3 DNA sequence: TGTGCCATCACCCCAGACGTGGGGGATGAGCAGTTCTTC. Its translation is CAITPDVGDEQFF.

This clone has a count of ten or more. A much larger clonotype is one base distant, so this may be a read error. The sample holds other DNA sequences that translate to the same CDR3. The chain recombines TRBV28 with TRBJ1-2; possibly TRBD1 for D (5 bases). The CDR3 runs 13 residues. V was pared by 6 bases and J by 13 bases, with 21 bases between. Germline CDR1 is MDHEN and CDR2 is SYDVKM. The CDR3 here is CASRDPGPLGRTF. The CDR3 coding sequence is TGTGCCAGCAGAGATCCGGGCCCCCTGGGGCGCACCTTC.

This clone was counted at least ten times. CDR3 DNA sequence: TGCAGTGCTAGAGATCAAGGGGGAGGAGAGACCCAGTACTTC. Residues: CSARDQGGGETQYF. V and J are TRBV20-1 and TRBJ2-5; D may be TRBD1 or TRBD2 (6 bases each). The CDR3 runs 14 residues. Germline-derived CDR1 and CDR2 are DFQATT and SNEGSKA (reference sequence). The ends were cut back, 0 bases at V and 4 bases at J, with 12 bases in the middle.

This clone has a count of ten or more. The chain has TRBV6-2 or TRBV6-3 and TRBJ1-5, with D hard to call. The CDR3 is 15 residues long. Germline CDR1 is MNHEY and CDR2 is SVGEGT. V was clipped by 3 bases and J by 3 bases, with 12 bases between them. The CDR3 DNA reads TGTGCCAGCAGTTATGAAGGGTGGTACAATCAGCCCCAGCATTTT. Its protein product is CASSYEGWYNQPQHF.

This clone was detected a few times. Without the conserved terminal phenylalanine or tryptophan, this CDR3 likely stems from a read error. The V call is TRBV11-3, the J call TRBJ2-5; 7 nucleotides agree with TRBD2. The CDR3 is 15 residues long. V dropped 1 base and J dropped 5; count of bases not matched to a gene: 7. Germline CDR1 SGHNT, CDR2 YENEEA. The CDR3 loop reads CASSLGVRRGETQYL. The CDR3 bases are TGTGCCAGCAGCTTAGGAGTACGGCGGGGGGAGACCCAGTACCTC.

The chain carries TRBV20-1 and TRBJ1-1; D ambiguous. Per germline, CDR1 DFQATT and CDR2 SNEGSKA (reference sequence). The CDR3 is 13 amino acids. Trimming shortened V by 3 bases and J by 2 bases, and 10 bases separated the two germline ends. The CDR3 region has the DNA TGCAGTGCTAGTCGCGGACCAAACACTGAAGCTTTCTTT. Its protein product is CSASRGPNTEAFF.

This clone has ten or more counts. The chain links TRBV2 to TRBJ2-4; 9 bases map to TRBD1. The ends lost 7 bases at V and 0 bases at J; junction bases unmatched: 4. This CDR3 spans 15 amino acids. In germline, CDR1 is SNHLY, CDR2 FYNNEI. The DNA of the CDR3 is TGTGCCAGCACCGGACAGGGGCTAGCCAAAAACATTCAGTACTTC. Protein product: CASTGQGLAKNIQYF.

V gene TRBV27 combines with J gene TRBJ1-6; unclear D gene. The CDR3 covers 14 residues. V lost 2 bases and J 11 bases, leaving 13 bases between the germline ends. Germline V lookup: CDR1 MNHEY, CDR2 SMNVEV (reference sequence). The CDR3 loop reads CASSLAVSGPPLHF. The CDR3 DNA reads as TGTGCCAGCAGTTTAGCAGTGAGTGGTCCACCCCTCCACTTT.

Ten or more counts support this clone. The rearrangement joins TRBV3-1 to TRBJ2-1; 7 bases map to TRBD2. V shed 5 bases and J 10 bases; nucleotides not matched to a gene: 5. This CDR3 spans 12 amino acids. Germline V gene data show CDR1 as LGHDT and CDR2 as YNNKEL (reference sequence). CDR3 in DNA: TGTGCCAGCAGCGGGGACTACAGGGAGCAGTTCTTC. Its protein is CASSGDYREQFF.

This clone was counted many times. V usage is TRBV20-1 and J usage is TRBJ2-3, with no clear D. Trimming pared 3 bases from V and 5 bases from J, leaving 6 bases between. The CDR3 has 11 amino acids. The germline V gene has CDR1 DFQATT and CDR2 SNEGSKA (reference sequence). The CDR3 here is CSARVGDTQYF. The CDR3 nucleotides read TGCAGTGCTAGGGTGGGAGATACGCAGTATTTT.

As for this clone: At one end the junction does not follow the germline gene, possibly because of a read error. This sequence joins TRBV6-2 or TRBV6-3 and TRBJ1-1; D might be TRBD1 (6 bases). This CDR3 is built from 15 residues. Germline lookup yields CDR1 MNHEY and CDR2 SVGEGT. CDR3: CASSYSGGAGTQAFF. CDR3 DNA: TGTGCCAGCAGTTACAGTGGGGGGGCGGGAACTCAAGCTTTCTTC.

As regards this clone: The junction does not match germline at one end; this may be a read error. CDR3 nucleotide sequence: TGTGCCAGCAAGCCAGGTGGAGTCGGGGACAACGTCATGACTTTC. It codes for CASKPGGVGDNVMTF. The V call is TRBV19, the J call TRBJ2-6, with D possibly TRBD1 on 6 matching bases. From germline, CDR1 is LNHDA and CDR2 SQIVND (reference sequence). This CDR3 is 15 amino acids long.

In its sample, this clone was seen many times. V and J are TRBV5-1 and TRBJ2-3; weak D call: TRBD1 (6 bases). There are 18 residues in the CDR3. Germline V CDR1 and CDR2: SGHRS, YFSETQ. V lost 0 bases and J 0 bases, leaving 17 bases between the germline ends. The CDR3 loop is CASSLGANRALSTDTQYF. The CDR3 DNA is TGCGCCAGCAGCTTGGGGGCGAACAGGGCGCTAAGCACAGATACGCAGTATTTT. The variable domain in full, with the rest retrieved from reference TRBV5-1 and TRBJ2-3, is KAGVTQTPRYLIKTRGQQVTLSCSPISGHRSVSWYQQTPGQGLQFLFEYFSETQRNKGNFPGRFSGRQFSNSRSEMNVSTLELGDSALYLCASSLGANRALSTDTQYFGPGTRLTVL.

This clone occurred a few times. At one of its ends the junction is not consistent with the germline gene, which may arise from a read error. CDR3 nucleotides: TGTGCCATCAGCCTCAGGGGTTGTGGGGCCAACGTCTTGACTTTC. This encodes CAISLRGCGANVLTF. The V gene is TRBV10-3, the J gene TRBJ2-6; possibly TRBD1 for D (6 bases). This CDR3 spans 15 amino acids. Germline V CDR1 and CDR2: ENHRY, SYGVKD.

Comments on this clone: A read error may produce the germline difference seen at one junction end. The CDR3 sequence: CAISDGTHSSYTF. CDR3 bases: TGCGCCATCAGCGATGGGACCCACTCGAGCTACACCTTC. The chain carries TRBV11-3 and TRBJ1-2; a weak D match, TRBD1 (5 bases). Germline CDR1 is SGHNT and CDR2 is YENEEA. This CDR3 comprises 13 residues.